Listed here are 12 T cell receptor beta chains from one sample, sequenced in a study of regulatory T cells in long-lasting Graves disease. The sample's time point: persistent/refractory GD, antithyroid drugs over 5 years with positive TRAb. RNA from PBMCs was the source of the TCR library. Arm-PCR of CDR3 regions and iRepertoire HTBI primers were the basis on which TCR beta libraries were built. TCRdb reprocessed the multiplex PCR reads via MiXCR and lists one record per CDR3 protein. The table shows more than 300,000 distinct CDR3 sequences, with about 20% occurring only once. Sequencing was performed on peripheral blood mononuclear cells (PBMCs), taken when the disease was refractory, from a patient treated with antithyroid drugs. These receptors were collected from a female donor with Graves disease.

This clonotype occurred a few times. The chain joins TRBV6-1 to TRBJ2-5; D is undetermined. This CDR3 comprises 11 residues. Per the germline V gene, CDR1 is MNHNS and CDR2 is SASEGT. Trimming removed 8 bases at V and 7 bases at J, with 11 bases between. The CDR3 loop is CASDNFGTQYF. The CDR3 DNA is TGTGCCAGCGATAATTTTGGGACCCAGTACTTC.

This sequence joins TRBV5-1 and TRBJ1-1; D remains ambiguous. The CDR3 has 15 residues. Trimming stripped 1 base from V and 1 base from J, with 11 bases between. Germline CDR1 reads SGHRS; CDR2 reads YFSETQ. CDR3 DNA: TGCGCCAGCAGCTTGTGGGCAGGATCGAACACTGAAGCTTTCTTT. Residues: CASSLWAGSNTEAFF.

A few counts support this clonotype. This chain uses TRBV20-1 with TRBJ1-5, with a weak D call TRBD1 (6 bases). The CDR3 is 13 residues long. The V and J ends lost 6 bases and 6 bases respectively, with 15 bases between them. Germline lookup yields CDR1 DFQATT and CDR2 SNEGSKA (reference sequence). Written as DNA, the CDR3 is TGCAGTGCCGGGGGCAGGAGTCGTCAGCCCCAGCATTTT. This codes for CSAGGRSRQPQHF.

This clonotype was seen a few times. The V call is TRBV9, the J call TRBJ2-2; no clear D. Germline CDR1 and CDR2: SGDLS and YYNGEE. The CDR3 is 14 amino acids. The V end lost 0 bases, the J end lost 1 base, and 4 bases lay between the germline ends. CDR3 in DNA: TGTGCCAGCAGCGTAGGACAGAACACCGGGGAGCTGTTTTTT. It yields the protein CASSVGQNTGELFF.

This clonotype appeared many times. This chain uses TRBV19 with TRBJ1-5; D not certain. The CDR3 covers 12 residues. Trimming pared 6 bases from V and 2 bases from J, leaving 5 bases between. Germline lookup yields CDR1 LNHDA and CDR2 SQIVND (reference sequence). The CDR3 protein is CASRERNQPQHF. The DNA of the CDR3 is TGTGCCAGTAGGGAACGCAATCAGCCCCAGCATTTT.

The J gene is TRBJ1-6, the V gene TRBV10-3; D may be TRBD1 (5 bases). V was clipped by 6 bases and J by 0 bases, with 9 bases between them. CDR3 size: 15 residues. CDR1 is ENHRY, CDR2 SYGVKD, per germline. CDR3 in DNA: TGTGCCATCAGAACCGACAGCTCCTATAATTCACCCCTCCACTTT. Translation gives CAIRTDSSYNSPLHF.

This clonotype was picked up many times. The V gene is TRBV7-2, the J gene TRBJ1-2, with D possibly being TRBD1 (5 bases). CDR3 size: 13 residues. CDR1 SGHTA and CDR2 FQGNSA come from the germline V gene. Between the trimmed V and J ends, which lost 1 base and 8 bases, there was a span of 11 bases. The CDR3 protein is CASSLGGVGGYTF. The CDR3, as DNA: TGTGCCAGCAGCTTAGGAGGGGTTGGCGGCTACACCTTC.

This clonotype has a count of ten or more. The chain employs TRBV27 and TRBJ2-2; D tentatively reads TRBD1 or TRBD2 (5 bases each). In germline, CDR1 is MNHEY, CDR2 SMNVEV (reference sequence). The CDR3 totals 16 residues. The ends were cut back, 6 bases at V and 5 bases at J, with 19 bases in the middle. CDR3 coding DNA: TGTGCCAGCAGACGTCTAAGGGATGGGGGAACCGGGGAGCTGTTTTTT. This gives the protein CASRRLRDGGTGELFF.

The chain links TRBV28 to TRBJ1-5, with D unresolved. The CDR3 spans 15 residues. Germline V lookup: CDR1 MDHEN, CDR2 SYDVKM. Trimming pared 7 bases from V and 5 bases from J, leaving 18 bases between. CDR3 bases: TGTGCCAGCACTTCTCGGTTCGTATACGATCAGCCCCAGCATTTT. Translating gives CASTSRFVYDQPQHF.

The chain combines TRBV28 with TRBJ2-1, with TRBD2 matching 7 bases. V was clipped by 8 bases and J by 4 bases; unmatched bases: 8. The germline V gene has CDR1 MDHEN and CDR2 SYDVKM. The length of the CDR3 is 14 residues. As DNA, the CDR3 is TGTGCCAGCGGAAGCGGGGAAGCGTACAATGAGCAGTTCTTC. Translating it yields CASGSGEAYNEQFF.

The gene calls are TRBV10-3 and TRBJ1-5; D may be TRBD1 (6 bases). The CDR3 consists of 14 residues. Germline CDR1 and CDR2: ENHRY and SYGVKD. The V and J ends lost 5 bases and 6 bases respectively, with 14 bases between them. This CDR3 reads CAISPRGDGQPQHF. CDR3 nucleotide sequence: TGTGCCATCAGTCCAAGGGGGGACGGTCAGCCCCAGCATTTT.

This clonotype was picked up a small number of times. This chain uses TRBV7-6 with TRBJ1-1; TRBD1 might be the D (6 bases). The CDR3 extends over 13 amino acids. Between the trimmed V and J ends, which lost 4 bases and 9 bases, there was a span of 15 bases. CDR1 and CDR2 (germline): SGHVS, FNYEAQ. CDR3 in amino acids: CASSSKGVGKAFF. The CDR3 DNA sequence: TGTGCCAGCAGCTCGAAGGGGGTTGGTAAAGCTTTCTTT. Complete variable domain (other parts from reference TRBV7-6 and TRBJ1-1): GAGVSQSPRYKVTKRGQDVALRCDPISGHVSLYWYRQALGQGPEFLTYFNYEAQQDKSGLPNDRFSAERPEGSISTLTIQRTEQRDSAMYRCASSSKGVGKAFFGQGTRLTVV.